The 9 T cell receptor beta chains listed next were all sequenced from one sample in a study of control samples from healthy donors and cancer patients. Libraries were prepared by immunoSEQ multiplex PCR; TCRdb keeps only in-frame clonotypes and omits some of them. In the table there are some 130,000 clones, less than 95% of which are singletons. Sequenced material: blood. These receptors all come from a man younger than 40 in good health.

The rearrangement links TRBV5-1 to TRBJ2-5; 8 bases line up with TRBD2. The V segment lost 4 bases and the J segment 5 bases; nucleotides outside the gene matches: 10. This CDR3 is built from 15 residues. Germline lookup yields CDR1 SGHRS and CDR2 YFSETQ. The CDR3 nucleotides read TGCGCCAGCAGCCCCGGGACTAGGGATGTGGAGACCCAGTACTTC. It encodes CASSPGTRDVETQYF.

V usage is TRBV5-5 and J usage is TRBJ1-1; no definite D call. This CDR3 spans 14 amino acids. V lost 0 bases and J lost 5, with 11 bases in between. Germline V lookup: CDR1 SGHKS, CDR2 YYEKEE (reference sequence). CDR3 DNA sequence: TGTGCCAGCAGCTTGGACAGTGAATGGACTGAAGCTTTCTTT. Translation gives CASSLDSEWTEAFF.

This sequence joins TRBV5-6 and TRBJ2-3; D uncertain. The CDR3 spans 14 residues. The V end lost 2 bases, the J end lost 2 bases, and 9 bases lay between the germline ends. Germline CDR1 SGHDT, CDR2 YYEEEE. This chain's CDR3 is CASSFVSSTDTQYF. The CDR3 DNA is TGTGCCAGCAGCTTCGTTAGTTCCACAGATACGCAGTATTTT.

The chain recombines TRBV6-5 with TRBJ2-7; the match to TRBD1 covers 9 bases. Losses at the gene ends were 6 bases for V and 5 bases for J; bases not matched to a gene: 11. This CDR3 spans 15 amino acids. Germline V gene sequence: CDR1 MNHEY, CDR2 SVGAGI. CDR3 sequence (DNA): TGTGCCAGCAGAGACGACAGGGGGGTCCTCGACGAGCAGTACTTC. It codes for CASRDDRGVLDEQYF.

The chain recombines TRBV25-1 with TRBJ1-1; TRBD1 is a possible D gene (6 bases). The germline CDR1 and CDR2 sequences are MGHDK and SYGVNS. V dropped 10 bases and J dropped 6 bases, with 21 bases sitting between them. The length of the CDR3 is 14 residues. The CDR3 loop is CATSPPTGSPEAFF. CDR3 in DNA: TGTGCCACCAGCCCCCCTACAGGGAGTCCTGAAGCTTTCTTT.

This chain connects TRBV15 to TRBJ1-2; D is possibly TRBD1 (5 bases). CDR1 and CDR2 (germline): LNHNV, YYDKDF (reference sequence). The ends were cut back, 0 bases at V and 0 bases at J, with 8 bases in the middle. This CDR3 contains 15 residues. For the CDR3, the DNA is TGTGCCACCAGCAGAGATTTAGGGGCTAACTATGGCTACACCTTC. Protein: CATSRDLGANYGYTF.

The count of this clone is one. The chain uses TRBV28 and TRBJ1-5; the D is unclear. Trimming pared 3 bases from V and 2 bases from J, leaving 14 bases between. CDR3 length: 16 amino acids. Germline V gives CDR1 MDHEN, CDR2 SYDVKM. CDR3 sequence: CASSFHPGGGNQPQHF. The CDR3 nucleotides read TGTGCCAGCAGTTTTCATCCGGGTGGAGGCAATCAGCCCCAGCATTTT.

The chain employs TRBV9 and TRBJ1-3; D gene ambiguous. V lost 3 bases to trimming and J lost 4 bases, with 8 bases between them. Germline-derived CDR1 and CDR2 are SGDLS and YYNGEE. The CDR3 runs to 13 residues. The CDR3 protein is CASSGASGNTIYF. The CDR3 DNA reads as TGTGCCAGCAGCGGAGCGTCCGGAAACACCATATATTTT.

The chain carries TRBV9 and TRBJ1-5; the D is unclear. Germline CDR1 and CDR2: SGDLS and YYNGEE. The CDR3 loop spans 14 amino acids. V was pared by 0 bases and J by 5 bases, with 9 bases between. The CDR3 DNA follows: TGTGCCAGCAGCGTAGGGGCAGGCGATCAGCCCCAGCATTTT. Its translation is CASSVGAGDQPQHF.